This is a list of T cell receptor beta chains from one sample in a study of T cell responses to AZD1222 COVID-19 vaccine. TCRdb keeps only in-frame clones here, not all; method: immunoSEQ multiplex PCR. The table shows tens of thousands of clones, with roughly 85% occurring only once. Sequenced here: peripheral blood, sampled 28 days after the second AZD1222 dose. All receptors derive from an adult who received the AZD1222 COVID-19 vaccine. CDR3s leave out the opening cysteine and the closing phenylalanine or tryptophan. D genes are given only for firm matches.

>TRBV6-6|TRBD2|TRBJ2-7
ASSPPLGLLAGRNYEQY
>TRBV12-3/TRBV12-4|TRBD2|TRBJ2-2
AGPSGEAGELF
>TRBV18|NA|TRBJ2-1
ASSPRGQNYNEQF
>TRBV27|NA|TRBJ1-6
ASSYYNSPLH
>TRBV5-4|TRBD1|TRBJ1-5
ASSPGQGLSQPQH
>TRBV28|NA|TRBJ2-7
ASSLGQISYEQY
>TRBV4-1|NA|TRBJ1-2
ASSQGQVLSGYT
>TRBV21-1|NA|TRBJ1-5
ASSNKQGSNQPQH
>TRBV2|NA|TRBJ1-5
ASTGYSNQPQH
>TRBV7-9|NA|TRBJ2-7
ASSLRPGGLEEQY
>TRBV4-3|NA|TRBJ1-4
ASSPTSPGPPGEKLF
>TRBV5-5|TRBD1|TRBJ1-3
ASSPTEGALGDTIY
>TRBV6-5|NA|TRBJ2-7
ASKGGPYEQY
>TRBV30|NA|TRBJ1-2
AWKGSRGGDGYT
>TRBV6-5|TRBD2|TRBJ2-5
ASSPGRMGETQY
>TRBV18|NA|TRBJ2-3
ASSPPLEGADTQY
>TRBV14|TRBD2|TRBJ2-1
ASSQVVSSGGEVQQF
>TRBV16|TRBD2|TRBJ2-7
ASSPIGLGEQY
>TRBV10-3|NA|TRBJ2-2
AISGPTAINTGELF
>TRBV9|NA|TRBJ1-1
ASSPWGQNTEAF
>TRBV11-2|NA|TRBJ2-7
ASSLGYYEQY
>TRBV5-1|TRBD2|TRBJ2-3
ASSLGLVGGMDTQY
>TRBV7-8|NA|TRBJ1-1
ASSPGRRNTEAF
>TRBV13|NA|TRBJ2-5
ASSLAPQETQY
>TRBV5-4|NA|TRBJ2-2
ASSLGDLNTGELF
>TRBV12-2|NA|TRBJ2-7
ASRLEALVVVYEQY
>TRBV2|NA|TRBJ1-6
ASSDGQGVSSPLH
>TRBV7-9|NA|TRBJ2-1
ASGVYNEQF
>TRBV24-1|NA|TRBJ1-2
ATSDFFGFSDENYGYT
>TRBV5-6|NA|TRBJ2-1
ASSFPLGQGGYNEQF
>TRBV7-2|NA|TRBJ2-5
ASSLGVLETQY
>TRBV29-1|TRBD2|TRBJ2-7
SARSGTTYEQY
>TRBV5-6|NA|TRBJ2-7
ASSSGSHEQY
>TRBV30|TRBD1|TRBJ2-1
ACLRDRVSTGSYNEQF